A selection of T cell receptor beta chains follows, all from one sample in a study of spatial heterogeneity in lung cancer. TCRdb re-analysed the 5' RACE reads in MiXCR, keeping a single row per CDR3 protein. The data contain several hundred distinct CDR3 sequences, 24% of them singletons. Material: lung tumor tissue, obtained at surgery. The receptor source for this set is a male donor with early-stage non-small cell lung cancer. CDR3s include the opening cysteine and the closing phenylalanine or tryptophan. The D gene is left open where the match is weak. Clone size, where shown, is once, few, many, or a class for clones that have expanded.

NA	NA	TRBV6-6	TRBJ1-2	CASRGRTDVGYTF	TGTGCCAGCAGAGGGAGGACCGACGTTGGCTACACCTTC
NA	large	TRBV28	TRBJ1-1	CASSSMAEAFF	TGTGCCAGCAGTTCGATGGCTGAAGCTTTCTTT
NA	NA	TRBV2	TRBJ2-7	CASRADSVGGQYF	TGTGCCAGCAGAGCTGACAGTGTGGGCGGGCAGTACTTC
NA	large	TRBV7-2	TRBJ1-3	CASSLAAARSGNTIYF	TGTGCCAGCAGCTTAGCGGCAGCGCGCTCTGGAAACACCATATATTTT
TRBD1	NA	TRBV27	TRBJ2-7	CASSQLTGSGSYEQYF	TGTGCCAGCAGTCAACTGACAGGGAGTGGGTCCTACGAGCAGTACTTC
NA	large	TRBV9	TRBJ1-2	CASSVDRDGQINYGYTF	TGTGCCAGCAGCGTAGACCGGGACGGACAAATTAACTATGGCTACACCTTC
TRBD2	few	TRBV28	TRBJ2-1	CASSLGLADQFF	TGTGCCAGCAGCCTCGGACTAGCGGATCAGTTCTTC
NA	medium-sized	TRBV19	TRBJ2-1	CASRRLHQVGNEQFF	TGTGCCAGTAGAAGGCTCCACCAGGTGGGCAATGAGCAGTTCTTC
NA	few	TRBV4-3	TRBJ2-3	CASSRRSPDTQYF	TGCGCCAGCAGCCGCCGGAGCCCAGATACGCAGTATTTT
NA	large	TRBV6-1	TRBJ1-5	CASLISTGKNQPQHF	TGTGCCAGCCTCATAAGCACAGGTAAAAATCAGCCCCAGCATTTT
NA	medium-sized	TRBV5-7	TRBJ1-5	CASSLYGPKSNQPQHF	TGTGCCAGCAGCTTGTATGGCCCAAAAAGCAATCAGCCCCAGCATTTT
NA	NA	TRBV4-2	TRBJ2-7	CASSLARNQRMGEQYF	TGTGCCAGCAGCCTCGCACGAAACCAAAGGATGGGAGAGCAGTACTTC
NA	NA	TRBV20-1	TRBJ2-7	CSANQPGGSAYEQYF	TGCAGCGCAAACCAGCCTGGGGGGAGCGCCTACGAGCAGTACTTC
TRBD1	large	TRBV28	TRBJ2-5	CASSLWGQGKETQYF	TGTGCCAGCAGTTTATGGGGACAGGGAAAAGAGACCCAGTACTTC
NA	medium-sized	TRBV7-2	TRBJ1-5	CASSNNPNQPQHF	TGTGCCAGCAGCAACAACCCGAATCAGCCCCAGCATTTT
NA	NA	TRBV20-1	TRBJ2-4	CSARTRKNIQYF	TGCAGTGCTAGAACAAGAAAAAACATTCAGTACTTC
TRBD1	NA	TRBV7-9	TRBJ2-7	CASSQGDRALYEQYF	TGTGCCAGCAGCCAGGGCGACAGGGCTCTCTACGAGCAGTACTTC
TRBD1	NA	TRBV5-5	TRBJ1-1	CASSLHLRAIPGTGNTEAFF	TGTGCCAGCAGCTTGCACTTACGGGCCATTCCCGGGACAGGGAACACTGAAGCTTTCTTT
NA	NA	TRBV6-5	TRBJ2-7	CASSFRDLRSSYEQYF	TGTGCCAGCAGTTTCCGGGACCTCCGAAGCTCCTACGAGCAGTACTTC
TRBD2	large	TRBV7-9	TRBJ2-2	CASSSPSGRAGGELFF	TGTGCCAGCAGCTCACCTAGCGGGAGGGCCGGCGGGGAGCTGTTTTTT
NA	NA	TRBV7-9	TRBJ2-1	CAARENNEQFF	TGTGCCGCCCGGGAGAACAATGAGCAGTTCTTC
TRBD1	few	TRBV7-4	TRBJ2-3	CASSRTQGAKKDTQYF	TGTGCCAGCAGCCGTACCCAGGGGGCGAAGAAAGATACGCAGTATTTT
NA	large	TRBV28	TRBJ2-1	CASSLEGIPLNEQFF	TGTGCCAGCAGTCTAGAGGGAATCCCTCTTAATGAGCAGTTCTTC
NA	few	TRBV28	TRBJ1-1	CASSLFPGRTEAFF	TGTGCCAGCAGTTTATTCCCCGGGAGGACTGAAGCTTTCTTT
TRBD2	large	TRBV11-1	TRBJ2-1	CASSPGLAGGFDYNEQFF	TGTGCCAGCAGCCCGGGACTAGCGGGAGGGTTCGACTACAATGAGCAGTTCTTC
TRBD2	large	TRBV10-2	TRBJ2-3	CASSGTSGRIDTQYF	TGCGCCAGCAGTGGGACTAGCGGGAGGATCGATACGCAGTATTTT
TRBD2	medium-sized	TRBV30	TRBJ2-1	CAWSALGLAGGPFF	TGTGCCTGGAGTGCATTGGGACTAGCGGGAGGGCCGTTCTTC
NA	large	TRBV5-6	TRBJ1-6	CASSRWDRSSYNSPLHF	TGTGCCAGCAGCCGCTGGGACCGAAGCTCCTATAATTCACCCCTCCACTTT
TRBD2	NA	TRBV6-5	TRBJ2-3	CASSPLRTSGQYF	TGTGCCAGCAGCCCCCTTAGGACTAGCGGACAGTATTTT
NA	medium-sized	TRBV6-5	TRBJ2-6	CASSYLIAGFPSGANVLTF	TGTGCCAGCAGTTACCTCATTGCCGGGTTCCCCTCTGGGGCCAACGTCCTGACTTTC
NA	NA	TRBV9	TRBJ1-6	CASNAPGAGRFSPLHF	TGTGCCAGCAACGCCCCGGGGGCAGGGAGGTTTTCACCCCTCCACTTT
NA	large	TRBV19	TRBJ2-1	CASSPDSGNGEQFF	TGTGCCAGTAGTCCGGACAGTGGGAACGGTGAGCAGTTCTTC
NA	medium-sized	TRBV5-1	TRBJ2-2	CASSLGAGSNGELFF	TGCGCCAGCAGCTTGGGTGCCGGGAGTAACGGGGAGCTGTTTTTT
NA	medium-sized	TRBV5-1	TRBJ1-4	CASSYRATNEKLFF	TGCGCCAGCAGCTACCGAGCAACTAATGAAAAACTGTTTTTT
NA	medium-sized	TRBV29-1	TRBJ2-1	CSGTDYNEQFF	TGCAGCGGGACAGACTACAATGAGCAGTTCTTC
NA	large	TRBV18	TRBJ1-5	CASSRGRVSNQPQHF	TGTGCCAGCTCACGTGGACGGGTGAGCAATCAGCCCCAGCATTTT
NA	NA	TRBV12-3/TRBV12-4	TRBJ1-2	CASRPTTGYGYGYTF	TGTGCCAGCAGGCCTACTACAGGGTATGGCTATGGCTACACCTTC
NA	medium-sized	TRBV12-3/TRBV12-4	TRBJ1-5	CASSFGGRSNQPQHF	TGTGCCAGCAGTTTTGGGGGGCGGTCGAATCAGCCCCAGCATTTT
NA	NA	TRBV7-2	TRBJ2-5	CASSLVVQETQYF	TGTGCCAGCAGCTTAGTGGTTCAAGAGACCCAGTACTTC
TRBD2	large	TRBV3-1	TRBJ2-1	CASSQESSGRTNNEQFF	TGTGCCAGCAGCCAAGAGTCCAGCGGGAGGACGAACAATGAGCAGTTCTTC
TRBD2	medium-sized	TRBV9	TRBJ2-7	CASSAGLAPGEQYF	TGTGCCAGCAGCGCGGGACTAGCGCCCGGCGAGCAGTACTTC
NA	NA	TRBV19	TRBJ2-4	CASSFGTAKNIQYF	TGTGCCAGTAGTTTCGGGACAGCCAAAAACATTCAGTACTTC
NA	large	TRBV28	TRBJ2-5	CASRPRSRTQYF	TGTGCCAGCAGACCACGTTCTAGGACCCAGTACTTC
NA	NA	TRBV2	TRBJ2-3	CASSGTTGLYNTQYF	TGTGCCAGCAGCGGGACGACAGGCCTTTATAATACGCAGTATTTT
NA	NA	TRBV6-2/TRBV6-3	TRBJ2-1	CASTRRAGLNEQFF	TGTGCCAGCACCCGACGCGCCGGGTTGAATGAGCAGTTCTTC
TRBD2	medium-sized	TRBV11-2	TRBJ2-1	CASSLGLLAGGGEQFF	TGTGCCAGCAGCTTGGGTTTACTAGCGGGAGGAGGGGAGCAGTTCTTC
NA	NA	TRBV7-6	TRBJ2-7	CASSPGPNYEQYF	TGTGCCAGCAGCCCGGGACCGAACTACGAGCAGTACTTC
NA	medium-sized	TRBV28	TRBJ1-5	CATSRGFNQPQHF	TGTGCCACCTCAAGGGGTTTCAATCAGCCCCAGCATTTT